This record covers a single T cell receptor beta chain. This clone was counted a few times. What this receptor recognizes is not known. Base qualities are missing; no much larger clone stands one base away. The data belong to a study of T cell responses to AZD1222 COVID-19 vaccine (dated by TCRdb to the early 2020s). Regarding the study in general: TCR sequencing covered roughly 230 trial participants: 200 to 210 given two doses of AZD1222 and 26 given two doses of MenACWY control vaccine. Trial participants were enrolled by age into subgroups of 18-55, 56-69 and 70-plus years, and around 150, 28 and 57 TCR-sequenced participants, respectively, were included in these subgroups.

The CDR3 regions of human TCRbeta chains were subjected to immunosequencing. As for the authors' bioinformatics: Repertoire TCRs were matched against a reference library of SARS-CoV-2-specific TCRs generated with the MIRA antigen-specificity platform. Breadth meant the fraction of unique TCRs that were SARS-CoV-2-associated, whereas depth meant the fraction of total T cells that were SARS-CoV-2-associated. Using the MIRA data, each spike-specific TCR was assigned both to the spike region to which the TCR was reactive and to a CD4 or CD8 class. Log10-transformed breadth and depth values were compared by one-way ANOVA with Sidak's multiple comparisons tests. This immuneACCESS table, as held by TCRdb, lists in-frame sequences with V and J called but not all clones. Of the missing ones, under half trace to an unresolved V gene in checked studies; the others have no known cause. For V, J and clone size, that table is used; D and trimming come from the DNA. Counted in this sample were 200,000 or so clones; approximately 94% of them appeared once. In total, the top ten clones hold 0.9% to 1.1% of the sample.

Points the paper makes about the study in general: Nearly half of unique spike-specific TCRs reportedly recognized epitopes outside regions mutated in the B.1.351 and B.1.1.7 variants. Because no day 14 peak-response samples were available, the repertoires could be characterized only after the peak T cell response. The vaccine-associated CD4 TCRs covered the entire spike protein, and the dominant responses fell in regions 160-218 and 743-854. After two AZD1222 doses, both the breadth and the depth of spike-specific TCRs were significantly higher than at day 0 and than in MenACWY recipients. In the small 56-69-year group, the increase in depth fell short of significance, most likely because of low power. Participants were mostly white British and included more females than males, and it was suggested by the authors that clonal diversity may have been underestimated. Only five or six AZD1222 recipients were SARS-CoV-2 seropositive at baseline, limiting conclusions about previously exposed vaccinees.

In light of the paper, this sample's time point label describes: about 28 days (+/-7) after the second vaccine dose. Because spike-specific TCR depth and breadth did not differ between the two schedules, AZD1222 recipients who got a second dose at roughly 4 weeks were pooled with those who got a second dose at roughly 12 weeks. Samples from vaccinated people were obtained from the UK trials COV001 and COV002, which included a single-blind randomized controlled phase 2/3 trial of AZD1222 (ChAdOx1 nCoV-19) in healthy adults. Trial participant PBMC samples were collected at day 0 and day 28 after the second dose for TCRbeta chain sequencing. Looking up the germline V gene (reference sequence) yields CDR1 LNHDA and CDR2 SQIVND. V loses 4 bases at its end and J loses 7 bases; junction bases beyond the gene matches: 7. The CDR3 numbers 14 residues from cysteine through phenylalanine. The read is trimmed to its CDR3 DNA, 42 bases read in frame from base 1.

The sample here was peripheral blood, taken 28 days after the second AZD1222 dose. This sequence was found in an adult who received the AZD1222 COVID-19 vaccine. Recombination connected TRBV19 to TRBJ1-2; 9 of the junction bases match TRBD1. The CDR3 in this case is CASSRIDRGSGYTF. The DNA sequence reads TGTGCCAGTAGTAGGATCGACAGGGGGTCTGGCTACACCTTC.